Shown below are 4 T cell receptor beta chains from a single sample sequenced in a study of memory CD4+ T cells and cytomegalovirus serostatus. Profiling relied on immunoSEQ multiplex PCR, and the TCRdb table lists in-frame clones only, not all of them. This table has over 50,000 clones, approximately 85% appearing once. Single viable CD3+CD4+CD8-CD45RO+ cells were sorted as the memory CD4+ T cells. Sequences were obtained from memory CD4+ T cells from blood. These receptor sequences come from an adult in good health and CMV-seronegative.

This chain connects TRBV19 to TRBJ2-7, with a possible D match to TRBD2 (6 bases). CDR3 size: 15 residues. Germline CDR1 LNHDA, CDR2 SQIVND (reference sequence). V was pared by 0 bases and J by 1 base, with 10 bases between. The CDR3 DNA reads TGTGCCAGTAGTATAGAGACCGGGGGATCCTACGAGCAGTACTTC. Encoded protein: CASSIETGGSYEQYF. The full variable domain, with the rest looked up from reference TRBV19 and TRBJ2-7, is DGGITQSPKYLFRKEGQNVTLSCEQNLNHDAMYWYRQDPGQGLRLIYYSQIVNDFQKGDIAEGYSVSREKKESFPLTVTSAQKNPTAFYLCASSIETGGSYEQYFGPGTRLTVT.

V and J are TRBV19 and TRBJ1-3; possible D gene TRBD1, 5 bases. The CDR3 loop spans 13 amino acids. The germline gives CDR1 LNHDA, CDR2 SQIVND (reference sequence). Trimming removed 7 bases from V and 0 bases from J, with 7 bases in between. The CDR3 loop reads CASTTVSGNTIYF. The DNA of the CDR3 is TGTGCCAGTACGACAGTCTCTGGAAACACCATATATTTT. Full variable domain (outside the CDR3, taken from reference TRBV19 and TRBJ1-3): DGGITQSPKYLFRKEGQNVTLSCEQNLNHDAMYWYRQDPGQGLRLIYYSQIVNDFQKGDIAEGYSVSREKKESFPLTVTSAQKNPTAFYLCASTTVSGNTIYFGEGSWLTVV.

The chain is built from TRBV6-4 and TRBJ2-1, with 9 bases matching TRBD1. Germline CDR1 reads MRHNA; CDR2 reads SNTAGT. CDR3 length: 15 amino acids. V lost 3 bases to trimming and J lost 3 bases; unmatched junction nucleotides: 3. CDR3 protein: CASSDKTGGYNEQFF. As DNA, the CDR3 is TGTGCCAGCAGTGATAAGACAGGGGGCTACAATGAGCAGTTCTTC.

V is TRBV10-3 and J is TRBJ2-3, with 14 bases that match TRBD2. CDR1 is ENHRY and CDR2 is SYGVKD in the germline V gene. V shed 7 bases, J shed 6 bases, and the junction held 6 bases outside the gene matches. The CDR3 contains 15 residues. CDR3 amino acids: CAITGTSGRSDTQYF. CDR3 nucleotides: TGTGCCATCACTGGGACTAGCGGGAGATCCGATACGCAGTATTTT.